Listed below are T cell receptor beta chains from one sample, sequenced in a study of T cells in Graves' hyperthyroidism and ophthalmopathy. TCRdb re-analysed the multiplex PCR reads in MiXCR, keeping a single row per CDR3 protein. This table holds 650,000 to 800,000 distinct CDR3 sequences, just under 45% found once. Sequences were obtained from peripheral blood or thyroid tissue (not recorded which). The receptors here all came from an adult man with Graves' disease, either hyperthyroidism or ophthalmopathy (not recorded which). Each CDR3 is given with its conserved first and last residue. The D gene is left open where the match is weak. Size is stated for part of the rows, as once, few or many counts, or as a class when the clone is expanded.

j_call d_call clone_size v_call cdr3_nt cdr3_aa
TRBJ1-1 TRBD1 NA TRBV6-5 TGTGCCATCAGTTACTATTGGCAGGGGGACCCCAGCGCTGAAGCTTTCTTT CAISYYWQGDPSAEAFF
TRBJ2-5 NA many TRBV25-1 TGTGCCAGCAGTGAATATCGGGTTCGGGCAGGGAGAGAGACCCAGTACTTC CASSEYRVRAGRETQYF
TRBJ2-5 NA many TRBV29-1 TGCAGCGTCCAGGGGTCGGGGGGAGAGACCCAGTACTTC CSVQGSGGETQYF
TRBJ1-4 NA many TRBV20-1 TGCAGTGCTAGAGATCGTGCTAATGAAAAACTGTTTTTT CSARDRANEKLFF
TRBJ2-5 TRBD1 once TRBV7-8 TGTGCCAGCAGTTCGCCCCCTGGGACAGGTTGGCAAGAGACCCAGTACTTC CASSSPPGTGWQETQYF
TRBJ1-4 NA many TRBV24-1 TGTGCCACCAGTGATTTACATCGGACGGATAATGAAAAACTGTTTTTT CATSDLHRTDNEKLFF
TRBJ1-4 NA many TRBV12-3/TRBV12-4 TGTGCCAGCAGTTTGGGACTTAATGAAAAACTGTTTTTT CASSLGLNEKLFF
TRBJ2-2 TRBD1 NA TRBV6-5 TGTGCCATCAGTTACACCCGACAGGGGACCGGGGAGCTGTTTTTT CAISYTRQGTGELFF
TRBJ2-5 TRBD1 NA TRBV7-8 TGTGCCAGCAGCCCCGACAGGGGGCTGGTGGAGACCCAGTACTTC CASSPDRGLVETQYF
TRBJ1-4 NA many TRBV9 TGTGCCAGCAGCGTAGGCAGCAGGGCTCAGGAAAAACTGTTTTTT CASSVGSRAQEKLFF
TRBJ2-7 NA many TRBV2 TGTGCCAGCAGTGAAGACAGGGCGGGCGAGCAGTACTTC CASSEDRAGEQYF
TRBJ1-3 TRBD1 many TRBV10-1 TGCGCCAGCATGACGAGAGGATGGACAGGGGTTTTCTCTGGAAACACCATATATTTT CASMTRGWTGVFSGNTIYF
TRBJ2-7 TRBD2 many TRBV29-1 TGCAGCGTTGCGGGGGGTGATTCCTACGAGCAGTACTTC CSVAGGDSYEQYF
TRBJ2-2 NA NA TRBV9 TGTGCCAGCAGCCAAGTGAAGGGGATCACCGGGGAGCTGTTTTTT CASSQVKGITGELFF
TRBJ2-5 NA many TRBV20-1 TGCAGTGCTAGGTCGTCGTTGCAAGAGACCCAGTACTTC CSARSSLQETQYF
TRBJ1-5 NA NA TRBV29-1 TGCAGCGTTGGGAGGGGGACGGAGCCCCAGCATTTT CSVGRGTEPQHF
TRBJ1-2 NA many TRBV25-1 TGTGCCAGCAGTGAATACAGGTCCTATGGCTACACCTTC CASSEYRSYGYTF
TRBJ1-2 NA many TRBV24-1 TGTGCCACCAGTGAGGGATATGGCTACACCTTC CATSEGYGYTF
TRBJ1-1 NA NA TRBV12-3/TRBV12-4 TGTGCCAGCAGAAACAGAGATGAAGCTTTCTTT CASRNRDEAFF
TRBJ2-2 NA few TRBV6-9 TGTGCCAGCAGTTATGGAGGTCTCCAGGAGCTGTTTTTT CASSYGGLQELFF
TRBJ2-5 NA many TRBV5-6 TGTGCCAGCAGCGCCGAGGCGGATGAGACCCAGTACTTC CASSAEADETQYF
TRBJ1-5 NA NA TRBV19 TGTGCCAGTAGCAAGATCCAAGACGCTTCCCGTGGCAATCAGCCCCAGCATTTT CASSKIQDASRGNQPQHF
TRBJ2-7 TRBD1 many TRBV10-3 TGTGCCATCAGTGAGGGACAGGGGGGAGCCTACGAGCAGTACTTC CAISEGQGGAYEQYF
TRBJ1-5 NA NA TRBV7-8 TGTGCCAGCAGTACCACTATGGATAGCAATCAGCCCCAGCATTTT CASSTTMDSNQPQHF
TRBJ2-7 NA few TRBV9 TGTGCCAGCTCACCGGATTACGAGCAGTACTTC CASSPDYEQYF
TRBJ1-2 NA NA TRBV7-2 TGTGCCAGCAGCTTGCAGGGACCCCCCTATGGCTACACCTTC CASSLQGPPYGYTF
TRBJ1-5 NA many TRBV10-2 TGCGCCAGCAGTGACCAAAGCAATCAGCCCCAGCATTTT CASSDQSNQPQHF
TRBJ1-2 NA NA TRBV4-1 TGCGCCAGCAGCCAACCTACGGGACGGAACAACTATGGCTACACCTTC CASSQPTGRNNYGYTF
TRBJ2-5 TRBD1 NA TRBV6-5 TGTGCCAGCAGTTACTCATTCGACAGGGTGGATGAGACCCAGTACTTC CASSYSFDRVDETQYF
TRBJ2-7 TRBD1 many TRBV15 TGTGCCACCAGCAGAGGGGACAGGGGTGGCGAGCAGTACTTC CATSRGDRGGEQYF
TRBJ1-1 NA many TRBV7-9 TGTGCCAGCAGCTTAACTATGAACACTGAAGCTTTCTTT CASSLTMNTEAFF